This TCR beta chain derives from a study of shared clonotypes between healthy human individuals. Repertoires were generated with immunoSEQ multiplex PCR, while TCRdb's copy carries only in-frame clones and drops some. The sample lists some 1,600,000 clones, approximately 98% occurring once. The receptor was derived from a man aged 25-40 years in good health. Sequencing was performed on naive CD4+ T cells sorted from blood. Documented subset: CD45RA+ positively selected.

The CDR3 reads CASSPRGGVWTDTQYF. The DNA of the CDR3 is TGTGCCAGCAGCCCCCGGGGGGGAGTCTGGACAGATACGCAGTATTTT. The chain employs TRBV7-6 and TRBJ2-3, with 8 bases matching TRBD2. With V trimmed by 5 bases and J by 3 bases, 10 bases remained unmatched. This CDR3 has 16 residues. Germline V lookup: CDR1 SGHVS, CDR2 FNYEAQ.